These 14 T cell receptor beta chains originate from one sample sequenced in a study of blood T cell repertoires in COVID-19. The table came from immunoSEQ multiplex PCR; TCRdb's copy has only in-frame clones and leaves some out. The sample carries approximately 240,000 clones, 84% recorded once. Sequences were obtained from peripheral blood. These receptors were collected from a woman older than 75 with active or convalescent COVID-19.

V and J are TRBV7-9 and TRBJ2-1; D might be TRBD1 (5 bases). CDR3 length equals 15 residues. Germline V gene sequence: CDR1 SEHNR, CDR2 FQNEAQ (reference sequence). The ends were cut back, 1 base at V and 2 bases at J, with 9 bases in the middle. The CDR3 here is CASSLGTQTYNEQFF. CDR3 DNA sequence: TGTGCCAGCAGCTTAGGGACACAAACCTACAATGAGCAGTTCTTC.

CDR3 protein: CASSLASGGTDTQYF. For the CDR3, the DNA is TGCGCCAGCAGCTTGGCTAGCGGGGGAACAGATACGCAGTATTTT. The V gene is TRBV5-1, the J gene TRBJ2-3; TRBD2 aligns across 10 bases. Germline values: CDR1 SGHRS, CDR2 YFSETQ. After removal of 0 bases from V and 3 bases from J, the junction contained 1 base not matched to a gene. The CDR3 runs to 15 residues.

The chain employs TRBV7-6 and TRBJ2-2; 8 nucleotides align to TRBD2. V gave up 0 bases and J gave up 4 bases; unmatched junction bases: 13. CDR3 length: 19 residues. Germline V gene sequence: CDR1 SGHVS, CDR2 FNYEAQ. The CDR3 coding sequence is TGTGCCAGCAGCTTAGCCCCGTCTAGCGGGCGGGCGGGCACCGGGGAGCTGTTTTTT. Its translation is CASSLAPSSGRAGTGELFF.

This sequence joins TRBV18 and TRBJ1-6; 10 bases are a match to TRBD1. The V segment lost 3 bases and the J segment 7 bases; nucleotides outside the gene matches: 9. The germline V gene encodes CDR1 KGHSH and CDR2 LQKENI. This CDR3 region has 17 residues. The CDR3 sequence: CASSPPGTGVGNSPLHF. The CDR3 region has the DNA TGTGCCAGCTCACCCCCCGGGACAGGGGTAGGGAATTCACCCCTCCACTTT.

The chain joins TRBV4-2 to TRBJ2-3; D is ambiguous. V shed 0 bases and J shed 8 bases, with 12 bases lying between them. The CDR3 totals 14 residues. The germline CDR1 and CDR2 sequences are LGHNA and YNFKEQ. CDR3 coding DNA: TGTGCCAGCAGCCAAGAGGAGAATAAGCCTACGCAGTATTTT. As protein: CASSQEENKPTQYF.

Here the CDR3 reads CASSLEHAGGSSPLHF. CDR3 sequence (DNA): TGCGCCAGCAGCTTGGAGCATGCGGGGGGCTCGTCACCCCTCCACTTT. V and J are TRBV5-1 and TRBJ1-6, with TRBD1 as a possible D gene (6 bases). There are 16 residues in the CDR3. V lost 0 bases and J 10 bases, leaving 17 bases between the germline ends. Germline V CDR1 and CDR2: SGHRS, YFSETQ.

This clone showed up just once. The CDR3: CASSLGWGANYGYTF. The DNA of the CDR3 is TGTGCCAGCAGCTTAGGGTGGGGCGCGAACTATGGCTACACCTTC. This chain links TRBV7-9 with TRBJ1-2, with D perhaps matching TRBD1 (5 bases). Deletions cut 1 base from V and 2 bases from J, with 11 bases between. Germline V CDR1 and CDR2: SEHNR, FQNEAQ (reference sequence). The CDR3 has 15 residues.

This clone showed up just a few times. The genes are TRBV27 and TRBJ1-6; a possible D gene is TRBD1 (5 bases). Trimming left V 3 bases short and J 5 bases short, with 8 bases between. Per germline, CDR1 MNHEY and CDR2 SMNVEV (reference sequence). The CDR3 runs to 14 residues. DNA for the CDR3: TGTGCCAGCAGTTTTAACAGGAATAATTCACCCCTCCACTTT. It codes for CASSFNRNNSPLHF.

V is TRBV6-4 and J is TRBJ2-3; D may be TRBD2 (5 bases). This CDR3 has 15 amino acids. Germline CDR1 MRHNA, CDR2 SNTAGT. V dropped 0 bases and J dropped 2 bases, with 9 bases sitting between them. CDR3 region: CASSDSGAATDTQYF. DNA of the CDR3: TGTGCCAGCAGTGACTCAGGAGCGGCCACAGATACGCAGTATTTT.

The CDR3 DNA is TGTGCCAGCAGCGCGACAGGTCCTAACTATGGCTACACCTTC. Translated, it gives CASSATGPNYGYTF. The chain joins TRBV28 to TRBJ1-2; the D gene is possibly TRBD1 (6 bases). Trimming shortened V by 6 bases and J by 0 bases, and 11 bases separated the two germline ends. This CDR3 region has 14 residues. Germline CDR1 MDHEN, CDR2 SYDVKM.

The rearrangement joins TRBV28 to TRBJ1-2, with 8 bases lining up with TRBD1. Germline loops: CDR1 MDHEN, CDR2 SYDVKM. Trimming removed 3 bases from V and 7 bases from J; junction bases left unmatched: 10. This CDR3 has 15 amino acids. The CDR3 protein is CASSLPGTGYIGYTF. For the CDR3, the DNA is TGTGCCAGCAGTTTGCCCGGGACAGGATATATTGGCTACACCTTC.

This clone has only one observation. The rearrangement uses TRBV6-5 and TRBJ1-4; D is unclear. The CDR3 totals 14 residues. The V end was cut by 2 bases, the J end by 5 bases, with 9 bases between. Germline CDR1 is MNHEY and CDR2 is SVGAGI. The CDR3 DNA sequence: TGTGCCAGCAGTTACGGGAGACCGAATGAAAAACTGTTTTTT. Protein sequence: CASSYGRPNEKLFF.

The chain recombines TRBV24-1 with TRBJ2-2; D remains ambiguous. Germline V gives CDR1 KGHDR, CDR2 SFDVKD. The CDR3 totals 15 residues. V was clipped by 2 bases and J by 1 base, with 7 bases between them. For the CDR3, the DNA is TGTGCCACCAGTGATTCAGACTGGAACACCGGGGAGCTGTTTTTT. Protein sequence: CATSDSDWNTGELFF.

J is TRBJ2-3 and V is TRBV18, with 10 bases matching TRBD2. After removal of 1 base from V and 5 bases from J, the junction contained 18 bases not matched to a gene. The CDR3 covers 20 residues. The germline V gene has CDR1 KGHSH and CDR2 LQKENI. The CDR3 nucleotides are TGTGCCAGCTCACCACTTGCGGGACGGACTAGCGGACACCAGGGAGATACGCAGTATTTT. Translated: CASSPLAGRTSGHQGDTQYF. Variable domain in full (rest from reference TRBV18 and TRBJ2-3): NAGVMQNPRHLVRRRGQEARLRCSPMKGHSHVYWYRQLPEEGLKFMVYLQKENIIDESGMPKERFSAEFPKEGPSILRIQQVVRGDSAAYFCASSPLAGRTSGHQGDTQYFGPGTRLTVL.